Listed below are T cell receptor beta chains from one sample, sequenced in a study of OX40 agonist ivuxolimab in advanced cancers. Data came from immunoSEQ multiplex PCR; TCRdb stores just in-frame clones and leaves some out. The sample lists 90,000 to 100,000 clones; about 87% were seen once. The sequences come from CD4+ or CD8+ T cells sorted from blood, collected in a trial of the OX40 agonist ivuxolimab. The source of these receptors is an adult with an advanced solid tumor such as melanoma, head and neck, liver or kidney cancer. CDR3s include the opening cysteine and the closing phenylalanine or tryptophan. D genes are given only for firm matches. Expanded clones are given a class, and other clones once, few, many or no size at all.

V	size	D	J	CDR3	DNA
TRBV29-1	.	.	TRBJ2-7	CSVEPRRAWAEQYF	TGCAGCGTTGAACCCCGCAGGGCTTGGGCCGAGCAGTACTTC
TRBV14	.	.	TRBJ2-5	CASSSDGEETQYF	TGTGCCAGCAGCTCCGACGGAGAGGAGACCCAGTACTTC
TRBV4-2	.	TRBD1	TRBJ1-3	CASRDSSGNTIYF	TGTGCCAGCCGGGACAGCTCTGGAAACACCATATATTTT
TRBV7-7	.	.	TRBJ2-1	CASSLGVDNEQFF	TGTGCTAGCAGCTTAGGGGTCGACAATGAGCAGTTCTTC
TRBV5-6	.	.	TRBJ1-2	CASIRTGTYDYGYTF	TGTGCCAGCATAAGGACCGGGACCTACGACTATGGCTACACCTTC
TRBV19	.	.	TRBJ1-2	CASSIYLSHYGYTF	TGTGCCAGTAGTATATACTTATCCCACTATGGCTACACCTTC
TRBV5-8	.	.	TRBJ2-1	CASSVPLTYEQFF	TGTGCCAGCAGCGTACCACTGACCTATGAGCAGTTCTTC
TRBV28	.	.	TRBJ2-1	CASSSAASSYNEQFF	TGTGCCAGCAGTAGCGCGGCGAGCTCCTACAATGAGCAGTTCTTC
TRBV10-3	.	.	TRBJ2-3	CAISVTEVTDTQYF	TGTGCCATCAGTGTTACGGAAGTCACAGATACGCAGTATTTT
TRBV2	few	TRBD1	TRBJ2-2	CASSLDRGGNTGELFF	TGTGCCAGCAGTTTAGACAGGGGCGGGAACACCGGGGAGCTGTTTTTT
TRBV25-1	.	TRBD1	TRBJ2-7	CASSEGTGVREQYF	TGTGCCAGCAGTGAGGGGACAGGGGTACGCGAGCAGTACTTC
TRBV30	.	.	TRBJ2-2	CAWSVQGGELFF	TGTGCCTGGAGTGTACAAGGCGGGGAGCTGTTTTTT
TRBV7-9	.	.	TRBJ2-2	CASPSTSTNTGELFF	TGTGCCAGCCCCTCAACTTCTACGAACACCGGGGAGCTGTTTTTT
TRBV6-5	.	TRBD2	TRBJ2-7	CASSKTSGGSYEQYF	TGTGCCAGCAGTAAGACTAGCGGGGGTTCCTACGAGCAGTACTTC
TRBV19	.	.	TRBJ2-1	CASSGVGVRNIYNEQFF	TGTGCCAGTTCAGGGGTCGGCGTCCGGAATATATACAATGAGCAGTTCTTC
TRBV7-9	.	.	TRBJ1-4	CASSPGQGREKLFF	TGTGCCAGCAGCCCCGGGCAGGGGAGGGAAAAACTGTTTTTT
TRBV18	.	.	TRBJ2-2	CASSPPNGNTGELFF	TGTGCCAGCTCACCACCGAACGGAAACACCGGGGAGCTGTTTTTT
TRBV30	.	TRBD1	TRBJ1-1	CAWSVWGQGGRNTEAFF	TGTGCCTGGAGTGTATGGGGACAGGGGGGGAGGAACACTGAAGCTTTCTTT
TRBV7-6	.	.	TRBJ1-5	CASSPDSLGQPQHF	TGTGCCAGCAGCCCAGACAGTTTAGGCCAGCCCCAGCATTTT
TRBV7-9	.	.	TRBJ1-2	CASSLGVGINGYTF	TGTGCCAGCAGCTTAGGTGTGGGGATCAATGGCTACACCTTC
TRBV19	.	.	TRBJ2-5	CASNRGRQETQYF	TGTGCCAGTAATAGGGGGAGGCAGGAGACCCAGTACTTC
TRBV6-5	few	.	TRBJ1-2	CASSYGRVLNYGYTF	TGTGCCAGCAGTTACGGGAGAGTGCTTAACTATGGCTACACCTTC
TRBV13	.	.	TRBJ1-6	CASKVGENNSPLHF	TGTGCCAGCAAAGTAGGCGAGAACAATTCACCCCTCCACTTT
TRBV7-2	few	.	TRBJ2-6	CASSLAGGSAGANVLTF	TGTGCCAGCAGCTTAGCTGGGGGCTCGGCTGGGGCCAACGTCCTGACTTTC
TRBV7-3	.	TRBD2	TRBJ2-2	CASSPASGGTGELFF	TGTGCCAGCAGCCCAGCTAGCGGGGGCACCGGGGAGCTGTTTTTT
TRBV6-1	.	.	TRBJ1-5	CASSGDGGGNQPQHF	TGTGCCAGCAGTGGAGATGGAGGGGGCAATCAGCCCCAGCATTTT
TRBV4-2	.	TRBD2	TRBJ2-1	CASSQDSDGGAWDEQFF	TGTGCCAGCAGCCAAGATTCTGACGGGGGGGCCTGGGATGAGCAGTTCTTC
TRBV7-6	.	.	TRBJ2-2	CASSLAGTPMPGELFF	TGTGCCAGCAGCTTAGCCGGGACCCCTATGCCCGGGGAGCTGTTTTTT
TRBV2	.	.	TRBJ1-2	CASSPGNYGYTF	TGTGCCAGCTCTCCGGGGAACTATGGCTACACCTTC
TRBV28	.	.	TRBJ1-6	CASSTSELSNSPLHF	TGTGCCAGCAGTACATCGGAACTGAGTAATTCACCCCTCCACTTT
TRBV25-1	.	TRBD2	TRBJ2-5	CASSEETSGGAGETQYF	TGTGCCAGCAGTGAAGAGACTAGCGGGGGGGCAGGAGAGACCCAGTACTTC
TRBV5-1	.	.	TRBJ2-7	CASSWGVTEGEQYF	TGCGCCAGCAGCTGGGGGGTCACAGAAGGCGAGCAGTACTTC